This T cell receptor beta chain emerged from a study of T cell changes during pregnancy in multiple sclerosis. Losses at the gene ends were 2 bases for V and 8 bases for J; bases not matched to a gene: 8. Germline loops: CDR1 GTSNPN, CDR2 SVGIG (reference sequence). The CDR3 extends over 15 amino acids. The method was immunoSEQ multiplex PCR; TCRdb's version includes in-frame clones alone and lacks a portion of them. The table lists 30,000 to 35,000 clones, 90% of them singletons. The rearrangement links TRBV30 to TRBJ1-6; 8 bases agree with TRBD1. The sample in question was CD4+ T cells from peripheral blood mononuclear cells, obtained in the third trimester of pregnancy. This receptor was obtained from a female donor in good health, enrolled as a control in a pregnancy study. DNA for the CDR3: TGTGCCTGGAGTCCTCCAGGGGGCTTACATTCACCCCTCCACTTT. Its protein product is CAWSPPGGLHSPLHF. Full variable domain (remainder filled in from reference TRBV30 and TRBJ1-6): SQTIHQWPATLVQPVGSPLSLECTVEGTSNPNLYWYRQAAGRGLQLLFYSVGIGQISSEVPQNLSASRPQDRQFILSSKKLLLSDSGFYLCAWSPPGGLHSPLHFGNGTRLTVT.